The 27 T cell receptor beta chains below come from one sample, sequenced in a study of blood T cells in healthy people across ages. With a J-beta primer mix and a sample-barcoded 5' primer, a second PCR ran roughly 6 to 11 cycles. A single record per CDR3 protein comes from TCRdb applying MiXCR to the 5' RACE reads. The repertoire consists of 700,000 or so distinct CDR3 sequences, with 22% occurring once and the leading ten covering about 22%. Specimen: blood. The source of these receptors is a man between 65 and 85 years old in good health.

In regard to this clonotype: One end of the junction fails to match germline, which may point to a read error. CDR3 in amino acids: CASRGEVGYQHF. CDR3 DNA sequence: TGTGCCAGCAGAGGGGAGGTGGGCTATCAGCACTTC. V usage is TRBV25-1 and J usage is TRBJ2-5; maybe TRBD2 (6 bases). The length of the CDR3 is 12 residues. The germline CDR1 and CDR2 sequences are MGHDK and SYGVNS.

This rearrangement joins TRBV30 to TRBJ1-3; D is uncertain. Between the trimmed V and J ends, which lost 1 base and 0 bases, there was a span of 7 bases. Germline assignment: CDR1 GTSNPN and CDR2 SVGIG (reference sequence). CDR3 size: 14 residues. Written as DNA, the CDR3 is TGTGCCTGGAGTGAGGGTTTCTCTGGAAACACCATATATTTT. As protein: CAWSEGFSGNTIYF.

V gene TRBV12-3 or TRBV12-4 combines with J gene TRBJ2-1; weak D call: TRBD2 (5 bases). The CDR3 contains 16 residues. V gave up 6 bases and J gave up 0 bases, with 15 bases separating them. CDR3 coding DNA: TGTGCCAGCAGCCCACGAGCGGCGAGCTCCTACAATGAGCAGTTCTTC. Its protein product is CASSPRAASSYNEQFF.

This chain joins TRBV10-3 and TRBJ1-1, with unresolved D. The CDR3 sequence is 14 residues long. Germline-derived CDR1 and CDR2 are ENHRY and SYGVKD. Trimming took off 7 bases at V and 3 bases at J, with 15 bases between the two ends. This CDR3 reads CAITDIGKDTEAFF. CDR3 DNA: TGTGCCATCACGGATATTGGGAAGGACACTGAAGCTTTCTTT.

This clonotype was observed a few times. This chain links TRBV13 with TRBJ1-1, with 7 bases lining up with TRBD1. This CDR3 region has 14 residues. CDR1 and CDR2 from the germline V gene are PRHDT and FYEKMQ (reference sequence). V was clipped by 4 bases and J by 3 bases; unmatched bases: 5. The CDR3 DNA follows: TGTGCCAGCAGCTCACAGGGGTGGTACACTGAAGCTTTCTTT. It yields the protein CASSSQGWYTEAFF.

The chain is built from TRBV2 and TRBJ2-7; TRBD1 matches 7 bases. The closer fit of TRBJ2-1 to the DNA end suggests the J call may be wrong. The germline V gene encodes CDR1 SNHLY and CDR2 FYNNEI. This CDR3 is 14 amino acids long. CDR3 region: CASRPGTVRDEQFF. The CDR3 nucleotides read TGTGCCAGCAGACCCGGGACAGTACGGGATGAGCAGTTCTTC.

This clonotype turned up a few times. Written as DNA, the CDR3 is TGCGCCAGCAGCCAAGCGGGGGTCCCCTTAGAGACCCAGTACTTC. Translating gives CASSQAGVPLETQYF. This rearrangement joins TRBV4-3 to TRBJ2-5, with D maybe TRBD2 (6 bases). Germline CDR1 and CDR2: LGHNA and YSLEER. V lost 1 base and J lost 4, with 13 bases in between. This CDR3 spans 15 amino acids.

This chain links TRBV11-3 with TRBJ2-7, with TRBD2 as a possible D gene (6 bases). CDR3 length: 14 residues. Trimming pared 1 base from V and 5 bases from J, leaving 12 bases between. Germline CDR1 reads SGHNT; CDR2 reads YENEEA. The CDR3 region is CASSLGGGIHEQYV. The CDR3, as DNA: TGTGCCAGCAGCTTAGGTGGCGGGATACACGAGCAGTACGTC.

This clonotype was seen a handful of times. V gene TRBV4-3 combines with J gene TRBJ2-6, with D perhaps TRBD2 (5 bases). The V and J ends lost 0 bases and 0 bases respectively, with 9 bases between them. CDR1 is LGHNA, CDR2 YSLEER, per germline. The CDR3 is made up of 17 amino acids. CDR3 loop: CASSQEPGISGANVLTF. The DNA for the CDR3 is TGCGCCAGCAGCCAAGAGCCCGGGATCTCTGGGGCCAACGTCCTGACTTTC.

The rearrangement links TRBV12-3 or TRBV12-4 to TRBJ1-1; possibly TRBD1 for D (6 bases). V gave up 3 bases and J gave up 3 bases, with 11 bases separating them. This CDR3 region has 14 residues. The CDR3 coding sequence is TGTGCCAGCAGTTTCCACAGGGAAGACACTGAAGCTTTCTTT. Protein sequence: CASSFHREDTEAFF.

The chain links TRBV20-1 to TRBJ2-5; 9 nucleotides align to TRBD1. Near its end, the DNA agrees better with TRBJ2-7, so the J call may be wrong. The CDR3 has 16 amino acids. The germline gives CDR1 DFQATT, CDR2 SNEGSKA (reference sequence). CDR3 amino acids: CSARDNLRDRDYEQYF. The CDR3 bases are TGCAGTGCTAGAGATAACCTCCGGGACAGGGACTACGAGCAGTACTTC.

This sequence joins TRBV20-1 and TRBJ1-2, with 11 bases identical to TRBD1. Germline V gives CDR1 DFQATT, CDR2 SNEGSKA (reference sequence). The CDR3 runs to 14 residues. Trimming removed 2 bases from V and 6 bases from J; junction bases left unmatched: 5. Here the CDR3 DNA reads TGCAGTGCTAGACGTAGGGGACAGGGGGATGGCTACACCTTC. Its translation: CSARRRGQGDGYTF.

The rearrangement links TRBV7-9 to TRBJ2-1, with D maybe TRBD1 (5 bases). The J call may be in error: the DNA end matches TRBJ2-5 better. This CDR3 contains 14 residues. Germline V lookup: CDR1 SEHNR, CDR2 FQNEAQ (reference sequence). The CDR3: CASSSRGREETQYF. CDR3 bases: TGTGCCAGCAGCTCTCGTGGCAGGGAAGAGACCCAGTACTTC.

The chain recombines TRBV29-1 with TRBJ1-2; D is unresolved. This CDR3 region has 14 residues. The germline gives CDR1 SQVTM, CDR2 ANQGSEA. V gave up 7 bases and J gave up 5 bases, with 20 bases separating them. CDR3 bases: TGCAGCGCCATCAAGATGGCAGTCGGGTATGGCTACACCTTC. Translating it yields CSAIKMAVGYGYTF.

This chain joins TRBV6-1 and TRBJ2-3; 11 bases map to TRBD1. Per germline, CDR1 MNHNS and CDR2 SASEGT. The CDR3 is 18 residues long. V shed 6 bases and J 4 bases; nucleotides not matched to a gene: 15. CDR3 region: CASSEKRPGQGVADTQYF. In DNA, the CDR3 is TGTGCCAGCAGCGAAAAAAGGCCGGGACAGGGGGTGGCAGATACGCAGTATTTT.

In its sample, this clonotype was seen a few times. This chain joins TRBV20-1 and TRBJ2-1, with 11 nucleotides matching TRBD2. V lost 1 base, J lost 5 bases, and 10 bases stayed unmatched. The CDR3 contains 17 residues. Germline V CDR1 and CDR2: DFQATT, SNEGSKA (reference sequence). The CDR3 spells CSARVAGGLRTHNEQFF. CDR3 nucleotides: TGCAGTGCTAGAGTAGCGGGGGGGCTCCGCACACACAATGAGCAGTTCTTC.

Turning to this clonotype: This sequence may be a read error, since a much larger clone differs from it by one base. The V and J genes are TRBV4-2 and TRBJ1-2, with 8 bases matching TRBD1. Germline assignment: CDR1 LGHNA and CDR2 YNFKEQ. The CDR3 covers 15 residues. V was pared by 0 bases and J by 4 bases, with 4 bases of the junction left unmatched. CDR3 loop: CASSQDEQGGYGYTF. In nucleotides, the CDR3 is TGTGCCAGCAGCCAAGACGAACAGGGGGGCTATGGCTACACCTTC.

This chain connects TRBV12-3 or TRBV12-4 to TRBJ2-3, with D maybe TRBD2 (6 bases). V lost 5 bases and J 2 bases, leaving 11 bases between the germline ends. The CDR3 runs 14 residues. The CDR3 sequence: CASSRGDFTDTQYF. Here the CDR3 DNA reads TGTGCCAGCAGTCGCGGGGATTTCACAGATACGCAGTATTTT.

The chain combines TRBV4-1 with TRBJ1-4; 7 bases map to TRBD1. Germline CDR1 and CDR2: MGHRA and YSYEKL. J lost 5 bases, V lost 4 bases, and 7 bases had no gene match. CDR3 size: 15 residues. CDR3 coding DNA: TGCGCCAGCAGCCGCCCGGGACAGAAGAATGAAAAACTGTTTTTT. Translating it yields CASSRPGQKNEKLFF.

This clonotype has ten or more counts. The J gene is TRBJ1-2, the V gene TRBV27, with 8 bases that match TRBD1. CDR1 and CDR2 (germline): MNHEY, SMNVEV (reference sequence). With 0 bases clipped from V and 5 bases from J, the junction kept 8 bases outside the gene matches. The length of the CDR3 is 16 residues. CDR3 sequence reads: CASSLSDRTGYYGYTF. The DNA of the CDR3 is TGTGCCAGCAGTTTATCAGATCGGACAGGGTATTATGGCTACACCTTC.

The chain joins TRBV29-1 to TRBJ1-5, with 7 bases identical to TRBD1. Germline V gene sequence: CDR1 SQVTM, CDR2 ANQGSEA. This CDR3 has 15 residues. With V trimmed by 7 bases and J by 2 bases, 11 bases remained unmatched. CDR3: CSAITGAGGNQPQHF. The CDR3 nucleotides read TGCAGCGCGATCACAGGGGCGGGAGGCAATCAGCCCCAGCATTTT. Variable domain in full (rest from reference TRBV29-1 and TRBJ1-5): SAVISQKPSRDICQRGTSLTIQCQVDSQVTMMFWYRQQPGQSLTLIATANQGSEATYESGFVIDKFPISRPNLTFSTLTVSNMSPEDSSIYLCSAITGAGGNQPQHFGDGTRLSIL.

This clonotype was observed a handful of times. This sequence joins TRBV5-6 and TRBJ2-5, with 13 bases aligning to TRBD2. Germline CDR1 and CDR2: SGHDT and YYEEEE. V was clipped by 3 bases and J by 5 bases; unmatched bases: 13. The CDR3 consists of 18 residues. CDR3 loop: CASSSTIGLAGASETQYF. The CDR3 coding sequence is TGTGCCAGCAGCTCAACCATCGGACTAGCGGGAGCTAGTGAGACCCAGTACTTC.

This clonotype showed up just a few times. V and J are TRBV5-1 and TRBJ1-1; D is unresolved. The CDR3 runs 14 residues. The germline gives CDR1 SGHRS, CDR2 YFSETQ. Trimming took off 5 bases at V and 1 base at J, with 12 bases between the two ends. CDR3 in amino acids: CASRAYRGNTEAFF. The CDR3 nucleotides are TGCGCCAGCAGAGCTTATCGGGGGAACACTGAAGCTTTCTTT. Looking up the rest from reference TRBV5-1 and TRBJ1-1 gives the full variable domain: KAGVTQTPRYLIKTRGQQVTLSCSPISGHRSVSWYQQTPGQGLQFLFEYFSETQRNKGNFPGRFSGRQFSNSRSEMNVSTLELGDSALYLCASRAYRGNTEAFFGQGTRLTVV.

A remark on this clonotype: The junction departs from the called germline gene at one end, perhaps through a read error. V gene TRBV6-1 combines with J gene TRBJ2-3; D is undetermined. CDR1 is MNHNS and CDR2 is SASEGT in the germline V gene. The CDR3 is 13 amino acids. The CDR3 spells CASSEARGTTQYF. The CDR3 DNA reads as TGTGCCAGCAGCGAAGCGCGAGGAACTACGCAGTATTTT.

The CDR3 DNA follows: TGTGCCAGCAGCCACGCAGGGGGCCTCATGAACACTGAAGCTTTCTTT. It specifies CASSHAGGLMNTEAFF. V is TRBV7-9 and J is TRBJ1-1; TRBD1 matches 8 bases. V lost 5 bases to trimming and J lost 0 bases; unmatched junction nucleotides: 8. The CDR3 spans 16 residues. The germline CDR1 and CDR2 sequences are SEHNR and FQNEAQ (reference sequence).

V and J are TRBV20-1 and TRBJ2-1, with D possibly being TRBD2 (5 bases). From germline, CDR1 is DFQATT and CDR2 SNEGSKA (reference sequence). There are 12 residues in the CDR3. V lost 5 bases, J lost 1 base, and 6 bases lay in between. Here the CDR3 reads CSAPGSYNEQFF. The CDR3 bases are TGCAGTGCTCCGGGATCCTACAATGAGCAGTTCTTC.

The V call is TRBV2, the J call TRBJ2-5; D is possibly TRBD1 (6 bases). The CDR3 is 15 residues long. Looked up from germline, CDR1 is SNHLY and CDR2 is FYNNEI. V lost 1 base to trimming and J lost 1 base, with 10 bases between them. CDR3 sequence reads: CASSEERTVQETQYF. The CDR3 nucleotides read TGTGCCAGCAGTGAAGAGAGGACAGTCCAAGAGACCCAGTACTTC.